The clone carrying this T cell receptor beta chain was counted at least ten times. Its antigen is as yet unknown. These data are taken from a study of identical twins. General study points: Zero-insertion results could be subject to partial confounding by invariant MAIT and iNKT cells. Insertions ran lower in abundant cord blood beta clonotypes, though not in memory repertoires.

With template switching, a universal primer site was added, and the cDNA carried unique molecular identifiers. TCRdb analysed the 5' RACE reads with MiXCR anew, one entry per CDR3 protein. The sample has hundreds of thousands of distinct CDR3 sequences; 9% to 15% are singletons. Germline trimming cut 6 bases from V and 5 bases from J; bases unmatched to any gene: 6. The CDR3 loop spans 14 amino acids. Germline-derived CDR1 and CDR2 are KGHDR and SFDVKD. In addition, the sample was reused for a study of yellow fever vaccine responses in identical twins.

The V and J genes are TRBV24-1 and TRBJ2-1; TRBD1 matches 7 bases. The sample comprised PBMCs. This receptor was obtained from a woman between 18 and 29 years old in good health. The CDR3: CATSRQGGDNEQFF. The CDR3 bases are TGTGCCACCAGTCGACAGGGTGGGGACAATGAGCAGTTCTTC.